One and the same sample provided the 10 T cell receptor beta chains below, sequenced in a study of T cell repertoires in cytomegalovirus infection. TCRdb analysed the reads with MiXCR anew, one entry per CDR3 protein. Among a few hundred thousand distinct CDR3 sequences listed, over 20% were seen once. Sequencing used CD8+ T cells from PBMCs. These receptors all stem from a human donor in good health (CMV status not recorded). Some clones in this sample may be carry-over from other donors' samples.

In DNA form, the CDR3 reads TGCAGTGACTTGGACGGAGATACGCAGTATTTT. Translation: CSDLDGDTQYF. The chain employs TRBV20-1 and TRBJ2-3; no clear D gene. CDR3 size: 11 residues. Germline-derived CDR1 and CDR2 are DFQATT and SNEGSKA (reference sequence). Trimming pared 7 bases from V and 5 bases from J, leaving 10 bases between.

This clonotype was recorded a few times. The chain joins TRBV2 to TRBJ2-3; 13 bases agree with TRBD2. The germline gives CDR1 SNHLY, CDR2 FYNNEI. Germline trimming cut 7 bases from V and 2 bases from J; bases unmatched to any gene: 6. The CDR3 loop spans 16 amino acids. In nucleotides, the CDR3 is TGTGCCAGCACCGAGGGACTAGCGGGGATCACAGATACGCAGTATTTT. Protein: CASTEGLAGITDTQYF.

This clonotype was seen more than once but under ten times. The CDR3 is CASSQDPNEKLFF. The CDR3 DNA reads TGTGCCAGCAGCCAAGACCCCAATGAAAAACTGTTTTTT. The rearrangement links TRBV3-1 to TRBJ1-4; D is unclear. V shed 0 bases and J shed 5 bases, with 4 bases lying between them. The CDR3 sequence is 13 residues long. From germline, CDR1 is LGHDT and CDR2 YNNKEL (reference sequence).

The chain joins TRBV6-6 to TRBJ2-1, with D possibly called TRBD1 or TRBD2 (5 bases each). Germline assignment: CDR1 MNHNY and CDR2 SVGAGI (reference sequence). The CDR3 runs 14 residues. V lost 10 bases to trimming and J lost 10 bases, with 23 bases between them. The CDR3 sequence is CANFLDLGEGEQFF. The CDR3 DNA reads TGTGCCAACTTTCTGGATCTAGGCGAGGGGGAGCAGTTCTTC.

Of note for this clonotype: A much larger clone lies one base from this, so it may be a read error. This sequence joins TRBV7-2 and TRBJ2-7; D could derive from TRBD1 or TRBD2 (6 bases each). Germline CDR1 SGHTA, CDR2 FQGNSA. The CDR3 covers 16 residues. Trimming removed 3 bases from V and 0 bases from J, with 15 bases in between. CDR3 in DNA: TGTGCCAGCAGCTTCTCAGGGGAGGCCAACTCCTACGAGCAGTACTTC. Translated, it gives CASSFSGEANSYEQYF. The full variable domain, completed using reference TRBV7-2 and TRBJ2-7, is GAGVSQSPSNKVTEKGKDVELRCDPISGHTALYWYRQSLGQGLEFLIYFQGNSAPDKSGLPSDRFSAERTGGSVSTLTIQRTQQEDSAVYLCASSFSGEANSYEQYFGPGTRLTVT.

The chain recombines TRBV28 with TRBJ2-4; 9 nucleotides line up with TRBD2. CDR1 and CDR2 from the germline V gene are MDHEN and SYDVKM. V lost 5 bases to trimming and J lost 6 bases; unmatched junction nucleotides: 20. There are 19 residues in the CDR3. The CDR3 nucleotides are TGTGCCAGCAGTCGCCCTGTGGGGGCGGGGGGGCCGGTAGGAAACATTCAGTACTTC. Protein: CASSRPVGAGGPVGNIQYF.

A few counts support this clonotype. The chain combines TRBV18 with TRBJ2-3; D gene unclear. Germline assignment: CDR1 KGHSH and CDR2 LQKENI. V lost 6 bases to trimming and J lost 0 bases, with 10 bases between them. The CDR3 is made up of 14 amino acids. The CDR3 region is CASSLPTSTDTQYF. The CDR3 DNA reads TGTGCCAGCTCCCTGCCGACTAGCACAGATACGCAGTATTTT.

The gene calls are TRBV29-1 and TRBJ2-1, with a possible D match to TRBD2 (6 bases). Per germline, CDR1 SQVTM and CDR2 ANQGSEA. Trimming stripped 8 bases from V and 9 bases from J, with 14 bases between. The length of the CDR3 is 11 residues. CDR3 residues: CSPRLDGEQFF. CDR3 bases: TGCAGCCCTCGACTAGACGGTGAGCAGTTCTTC.

This clonotype occurred many times. The chain has TRBV11-3 and TRBJ2-3; D is perhaps TRBD2 (6 bases). Germline-derived CDR1 and CDR2 are SGHNT and YENEEA. The V gene lost 4 bases and the J gene lost 2 bases, with 10 bases spanning the gap. This CDR3 contains 14 residues. CDR3 sequence (DNA): TGTGCCAGCAGCTCCAGGACTAACACAGATACGCAGTATTTT. This translates into CASSSRTNTDTQYF.

This clonotype was observed a single time. The CDR3 reads CASSEGRSGETQYF. The CDR3 DNA follows: TGTGCCAGCAGTGAGGGGCGCTCCGGAGAGACCCAGTACTTC. The chain couples TRBV2 to TRBJ2-5; a possible D gene is TRBD1 (5 bases). V was trimmed by 3 bases and J by 4 bases, leaving 12 bases between them. Germline assignment: CDR1 SNHLY and CDR2 FYNNEI. The CDR3 is made up of 14 amino acids.